This T cell receptor (beta chain) originates from a study of cytotoxic CD8 clonotypes in ibrutinib-treated CLL. This CDR3 has 14 amino acids. The V segment lost 9 bases and the J segment 3 bases; nucleotides outside the gene matches: 11. Germline V gene sequence: CDR1 SNHLY, CDR2 FYNNEI. Sequencing was performed with immunoSEQ multiplex PCR; in TCRdb, only in-frame clones are kept and a portion is missing. The sample records approximately 300,000 clones, more than 65% being singletons. The source is a human donor with chronic lymphocytic leukemia. The chain joins TRBV2 to TRBJ2-7, with 7 bases matching TRBD1. The specimen was PBMCs, collected before ibrutinib treatment. DNA of the CDR3: TGTGCCAGTCGAGAAACCGGGACAGACTACGAGCAGTACTTC. Residues: CASRETGTDYEQYF.